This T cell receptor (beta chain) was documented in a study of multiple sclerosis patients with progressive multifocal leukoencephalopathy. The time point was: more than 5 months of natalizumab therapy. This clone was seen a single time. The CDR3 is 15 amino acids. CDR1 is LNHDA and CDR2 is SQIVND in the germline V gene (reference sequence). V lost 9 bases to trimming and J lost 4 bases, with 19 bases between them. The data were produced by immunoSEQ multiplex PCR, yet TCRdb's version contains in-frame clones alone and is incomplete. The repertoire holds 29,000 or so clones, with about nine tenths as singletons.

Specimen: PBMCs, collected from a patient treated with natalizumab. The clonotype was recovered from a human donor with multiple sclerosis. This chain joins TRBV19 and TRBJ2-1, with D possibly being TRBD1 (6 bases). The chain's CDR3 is CASAPRDKGYNEQFF. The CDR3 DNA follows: TGTGCCAGCGCCCCCCGGGACAAAGGTTACAATGAGCAGTTCTTC. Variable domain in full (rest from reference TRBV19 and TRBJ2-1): DGGITQSPKYLFRKEGQNVTLSCEQNLNHDAMYWYRQDPGQGLRLIYYSQIVNDFQKGDIAEGYSVSREKKESFPLTVTSAQKNPTAFYLCASAPRDKGYNEQFFGPGTRLTVL.